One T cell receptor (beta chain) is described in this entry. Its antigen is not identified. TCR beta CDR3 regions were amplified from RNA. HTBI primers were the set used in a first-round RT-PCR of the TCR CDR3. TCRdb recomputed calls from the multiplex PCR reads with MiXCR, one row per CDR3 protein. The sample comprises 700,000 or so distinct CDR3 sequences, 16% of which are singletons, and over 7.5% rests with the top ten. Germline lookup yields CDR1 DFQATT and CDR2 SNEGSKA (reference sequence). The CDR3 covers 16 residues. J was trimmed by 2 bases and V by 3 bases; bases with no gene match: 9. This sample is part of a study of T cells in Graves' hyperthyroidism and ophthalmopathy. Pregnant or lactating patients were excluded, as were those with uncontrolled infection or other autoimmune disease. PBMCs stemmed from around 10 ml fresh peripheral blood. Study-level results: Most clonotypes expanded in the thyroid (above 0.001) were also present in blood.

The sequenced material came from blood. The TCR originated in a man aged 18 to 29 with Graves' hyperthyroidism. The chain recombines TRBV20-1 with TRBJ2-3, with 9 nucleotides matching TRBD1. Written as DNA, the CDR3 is TGCAGTGCTAGGGGGACAGGGAGTTTAACCACAGATACGCAGTATTTT. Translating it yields CSARGTGSLTTDTQYF.